Following are 13 T cell receptor beta chains from one sample sequenced in a study of T cell repertoires in cytomegalovirus infection. TCRdb reprocessed the reads via MiXCR and lists one record per CDR3 protein. In the table there are around 900,000 distinct CDR3 sequences, roughly 30% of which are singletons. Their antigen targets remain unknown. Sequencing was performed on cultured CD8+ T cells from PBMCs, taken from culture after CMV antigen stimulation. These receptors all come from a human donor in good health (CMV status not recorded). Some clones in this sample may be carry-over from other donors' samples.

Here the CDR3 DNA reads TGTGCCAGCAACTCCGGGCGGCACCTTACCTACAATGAGCAGTTCTTC. This codes for CASNSGRHLTYNEQFF. This chain connects TRBV28 to TRBJ2-1; D ambiguous. Germline V gives CDR1 MDHEN, CDR2 SYDVKM. Trimming took off 7 bases at V and 2 bases at J, with 18 bases between the two ends. The CDR3 loop spans 16 amino acids.

This clonotype has only a few counts. The gene calls are TRBV6-2 or TRBV6-3 and TRBJ2-2, with D unresolved. Deletions cut 10 bases from V and 9 bases from J, with 9 bases between. CDR3 length: 10 amino acids. Germline loops: CDR1 MNHEY, CDR2 SVGEGT. CDR3 sequence (DNA): TGTGCCACGTCAGGAAGGGAGCTGTTTTTT. Residues: CATSGRELFF.

This clonotype showed up many times. V gene TRBV7-6 combines with J gene TRBJ2-3; D is unclear. The V gene's germline CDR1 is SGHVS and CDR2 FNYEAQ. This CDR3 comprises 14 residues. Trimming left V 3 bases short and J 4 bases short, with 11 bases between. CDR3 DNA sequence: TGTGCCAGCAGCTTTACCCAAGAATCAGATACGCAGTATTTT. Its translation: CASSFTQESDTQYF.

In this sample, this clonotype turned up once. At one of its ends the junction is not consistent with the germline gene, which may arise from a read error. CDR3 amino acids: CASSLEDRGRMETQYF. The CDR3 nucleotides are TGTGCCAGCAGCTTGGAGGACAGGGGCCGAATGGAGACCCAGTACTTC. The chain couples TRBV5-3 to TRBJ2-5; TRBD1 matches 9 bases. TRBV5-3 is given ORF status, its function remaining uncertain. The length of the CDR3 is 16 residues.

This chain uses TRBV5-4 with TRBJ2-2; a weak D match, TRBD2 (5 bases). This CDR3 has 15 amino acids. The V end was cut by 3 bases, the J end by 0 bases, with 9 bases between. CDR1 and CDR2 (germline): SGHNT, YYREEE (reference sequence). CDR3 residues: CASSYSVPNTGELFF. The DNA for the CDR3 is TGTGCCAGCAGCTATAGCGTCCCGAACACCGGGGAGCTGTTTTTT.

This clonotype was seen at least ten times. This chain uses TRBV7-6 with TRBJ2-3; 9 nucleotides agree with TRBD2. Trimming at V came to 1 base and at J to 4 bases, leaving 6 bases not matched to a gene. From germline, CDR1 is SGHVS and CDR2 FNYEAQ. CDR3 size: 16 residues. The CDR3 DNA is TGTGCCAGCAGCTTAGAGGCTAGCGGGGACCCAGATACGCAGTATTTT. Translating it yields CASSLEASGDPDTQYF.

V usage is TRBV7-6 and J usage is TRBJ2-3; TRBD2 matches 10 bases. CDR3 size: 19 residues. Per germline, CDR1 SGHVS and CDR2 FNYEAQ. V shed 2 bases, J shed 2 bases, and the junction held 13 bases outside the gene matches. The CDR3 loop is CASSLLPAGGKKDTDTQYF. CDR3 sequence (DNA): TGTGCCAGCAGCTTACTACCAGCGGGGGGGAAGAAGGACACAGATACGCAGTATTTT.

This clonotype was detected ten times or more. This chain connects TRBV7-2 to TRBJ2-7; D is possibly TRBD2 (5 bases). The germline V gene encodes CDR1 SGHTA and CDR2 FQGNSA. CDR3 length: 16 residues. Trimming cost V 5 bases and J 1 base, with 18 bases left between them. The CDR3 protein is CASSPLLAGGSYEQYF. CDR3 DNA: TGTGCCAGCAGCCCCCTCTTGGCGGGTGGTTCCTACGAGCAGTACTTC. Full variable domain (outside the CDR3, taken from reference TRBV7-2 and TRBJ2-7): GAGVSQSPSNKVTEKGKDVELRCDPISGHTALYWYRQSLGQGLEFLIYFQGNSAPDKSGLPSDRFSAERTGGSVSTLTIQRTQQEDSAVYLCASSPLLAGGSYEQYFGPGTRLTVT.

This rearrangement joins TRBV10-3 to TRBJ1-1; D ambiguous. This CDR3 has 14 residues. V shed 2 bases and J shed 0 bases, with 7 bases lying between them. Germline CDR1 ENHRY, CDR2 SYGVKD. The CDR3 is CAISERGLNTEAFF. CDR3 DNA: TGTGCCATCAGTGAGAGAGGGTTGAACACTGAAGCTTTCTTT.

The chain joins TRBV2 to TRBJ2-7, with D possibly TRBD1 on 6 matching bases. V lost 10 bases and J 5 bases, leaving 18 bases between the germline ends. Germline loops: CDR1 SNHLY, CDR2 FYNNEI. The CDR3 is made up of 13 amino acids. The DNA of the CDR3 is TGTGCCAATCGACAGGTTTCTATCCACGAGCAGTACGTC. Protein sequence: CANRQVSIHEQYV.

This clonotype was counted at least ten times. The chain has TRBV7-2 and TRBJ2-5; D possibly corresponds to TRBD2 (6 bases). V dropped 1 base and J dropped 2 bases, with 14 bases sitting between them. Germline V gene data show CDR1 as SGHTA and CDR2 as FQGNSA. CDR3 size: 16 residues. DNA for the CDR3: TGTGCCAGCAGCTTAGTCGGGGCGGGGCCTCAAGAGACCCAGTACTTC. This encodes CASSLVGAGPQETQYF.

This clonotype was detected a few times. The CDR3 bases are TGTGCCACCAGTGATACGAGGGAGAACACCGGGGAGCTGTTTTTT. The encoded protein is CATSDTRENTGELFF. The J gene is TRBJ2-2, the V gene TRBV24-1, with a tentative D call TRBD2 (5 bases). The ends were cut back, 3 bases at V and 1 base at J, with 8 bases in the middle. The length of the CDR3 is 15 residues. The germline gives CDR1 KGHDR, CDR2 SFDVKD.

This clonotype was seen at least ten times. The chain links TRBV7-9 to TRBJ2-1, with D tentatively TRBD2 (7 bases). V was clipped by 5 bases and J by 6 bases, with 20 bases between them. The CDR3 extends over 16 amino acids. Germline CDR1 reads SEHNR; CDR2 reads FQNEAQ (reference sequence). DNA of the CDR3: TGTGCCAGCAGCCCAAATGCGGGGGCCAAAAGCAATGAGCAGTTCTTC. Translation gives CASSPNAGAKSNEQFF.